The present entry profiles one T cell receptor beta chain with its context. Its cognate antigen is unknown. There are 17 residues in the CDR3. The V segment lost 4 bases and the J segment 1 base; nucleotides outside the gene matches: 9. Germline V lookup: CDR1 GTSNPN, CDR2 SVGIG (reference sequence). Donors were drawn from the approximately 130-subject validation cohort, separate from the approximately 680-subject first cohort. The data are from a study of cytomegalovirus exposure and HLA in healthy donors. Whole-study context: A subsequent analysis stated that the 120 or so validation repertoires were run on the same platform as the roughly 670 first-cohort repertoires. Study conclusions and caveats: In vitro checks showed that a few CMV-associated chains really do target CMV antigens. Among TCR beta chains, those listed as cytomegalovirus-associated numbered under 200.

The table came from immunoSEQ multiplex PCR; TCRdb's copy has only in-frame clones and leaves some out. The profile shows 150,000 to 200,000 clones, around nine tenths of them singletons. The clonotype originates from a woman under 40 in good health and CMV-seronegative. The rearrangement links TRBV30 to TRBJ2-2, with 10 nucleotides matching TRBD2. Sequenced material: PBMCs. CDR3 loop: CAWNLRTSGENTGELFF. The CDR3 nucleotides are TGTGCCTGGAACCTCCGCACTAGCGGGGAGAACACCGGGGAGCTGTTTTTT.